Each of the 26 T cell receptor beta chains below was sequenced from the same sample in a study of beta chain features in type 1 diabetes. All of the isolated RNA was reverse transcribed, so expressed TCRB transcripts were sequenced. Sequenced by immunoSEQ multiplex PCR; TCRdb stores in-frame clones only, minus some. The sample yields 200,000 to 250,000 clones, under 13% seen once. Material: central memory CD4+ T cells from blood. These receptors were collected from a man in his late teens or twenties in good health.

CDR3 DNA: TGTGCCAGCAGCGCCATGCTGGGGGCCGGGGAGCTGTTTTTT. It encodes CASSAMLGAGELFF. The V and J genes are TRBV9 and TRBJ2-2; D could derive from TRBD1 or TRBD2 (5 bases each). V lost 3 bases and J lost 6, with 12 bases in between. In germline, CDR1 is SGDLS, CDR2 YYNGEE. The CDR3 is 14 residues long.

This clone was seen only a few times. The rearrangement joins TRBV18 to TRBJ2-5; TRBD1 matches at 10 bases. The germline V gene has CDR1 KGHSH and CDR2 LQKENI. The V segment lost 0 bases and the J segment 5 bases; nucleotides outside the gene matches: 3. There are 15 residues in the CDR3. In nucleotides, the CDR3 is TGTGCCAGCTCACCACCGGGACAGGGGAAGGAGACCCAGTACTTC. As protein: CASSPPGQGKETQYF.

Only a few counts were recorded for this clone. The chain links TRBV29-1 to TRBJ1-1, with 7 bases matching TRBD1. The CDR3 spans 15 residues. V lost 4 bases to trimming and J lost 0 bases; unmatched junction nucleotides: 8. Germline CDR1 and CDR2: SQVTM and ANQGSEA. CDR3 sequence: CSVVGGWGMNTEAFF. The CDR3, as DNA: TGCAGCGTTGTAGGGGGCTGGGGGATGAACACTGAAGCTTTCTTT.

The rearrangement links TRBV2 to TRBJ1-1; D unclear. V lost 3 bases, J lost 4 bases, and 9 bases lay in between. This CDR3 spans 13 amino acids. The germline gives CDR1 SNHLY, CDR2 FYNNEI. CDR3 DNA: TGTGCCAGCAGTGAGTCGGTCCTCACTGAAGCTTTCTTT. Translating gives CASSESVLTEAFF.

The J gene is TRBJ2-5, the V gene TRBV7-9, with D possibly being TRBD2 (5 bases). The V end lost 11 bases, the J end lost 5 bases, and 15 bases lay between the germline ends. Per the germline V gene, CDR1 is SEHNR and CDR2 is FQNEAQ (reference sequence). This CDR3 spans 12 amino acids. The CDR3 protein is CASRGRRETQYF. CDR3 in DNA: TGTGCCTCACGAGGACGGAGGGAGACCCAGTACTTC. Using reference TRBV7-9 and TRBJ2-5 for the parts outside the CDR3, the full variable domain is DTGVSQNPRHKITKRGQNVTFRCDPISEHNRLYWYRQTLGQGPEFLTYFQNEAQLEKSRLLSDRFSAERPKGSFSTLEIQRTEQGDSAMYLCASRGRRETQYFGPGTRLLVL.

This clone was seen only a few times. The chain couples TRBV2 to TRBJ2-7; D uncertain. Germline CDR1 reads SNHLY; CDR2 reads FYNNEI. This CDR3 contains 12 residues. Trimming left V 4 bases short and J 7 bases short, with 11 bases between. CDR3 loop: CASSGLTREQYF. In DNA form, the CDR3 reads TGTGCCAGCAGTGGCCTCACGCGGGAGCAGTACTTC.

The chain recombines TRBV30 with TRBJ2-7, with D possibly matching TRBD1 (6 bases). This CDR3 is built from 13 residues. Trimming pared 5 bases from V and 0 bases from J, leaving 11 bases between. CDR1 is GTSNPN and CDR2 is SVGIG in the germline V gene (reference sequence). CDR3 residues: CAWGTGSSYEQYF. CDR3 coding DNA: TGTGCCTGGGGTACAGGGAGCTCCTACGAGCAGTACTTC.

This clone came up a few times. The rearrangement links TRBV5-4 to TRBJ1-4; 7 bases agree with TRBD1. With 4 bases clipped from V and 5 bases from J, the junction kept 2 bases outside the gene matches. This CDR3 comprises 13 residues. Germline CDR1 and CDR2: SGHNT and YYREEE (reference sequence). CDR3 residues: CASSKTGNEKLFF. CDR3 DNA: TGTGCCAGCAGCAAGACAGGGAATGAAAAACTGTTTTTT. Drawing the rest from reference TRBV5-4 and TRBJ1-4, the complete variable domain is ETGVTQSPTHLIKTRGQQVTLRCSSQSGHNTVSWYQQALGQGPQFIFQYYREEENGRGNFPPRFSGLQFPNYSSELNVNALELDDSALYLCASSKTGNEKLFFGSGTQLSVL.

V and J are TRBV5-1 and TRBJ1-4; D might be TRBD1 (6 bases). The CDR3 covers 14 residues. V lost 3 bases and J lost 5, with 11 bases in between. CDR1 is SGHRS and CDR2 is YFSETQ in the germline V gene. CDR3 in DNA: TGCGCCAGCAGCTGGGACACCGGGAATGAAAAACTGTTTTTT. Protein: CASSWDTGNEKLFF.

This clone was detected a few times. This chain connects TRBV7-9 to TRBJ2-1; possibly TRBD2 for D (6 bases). CDR3 length equals 13 residues. Germline CDR1 and CDR2: SEHNR and FQNEAQ (reference sequence). Trimming left V 5 bases short and J 6 bases short, with 11 bases between. CDR3 region: CASSLQGGNEQFF. CDR3 sequence (DNA): TGTGCCAGCAGCCTGCAGGGAGGCAATGAGCAGTTCTTC.

This clone was seen only a few times. CDR3 in amino acids: CASTSGMSTDTQYF. Written as DNA, the CDR3 is TGTGCCAGCACCTCAGGGATGTCCACAGATACGCAGTATTTT. This chain links TRBV11-2 with TRBJ2-3, with D maybe TRBD1 (5 bases). In germline, CDR1 is SGHAT, CDR2 FQNNGV. V dropped 7 bases and J dropped 2 bases, with 13 bases sitting between them. This CDR3 is 14 amino acids long.

The chain is built from TRBV30 and TRBJ1-1; 8 bases line up with TRBD1. Germline values: CDR1 GTSNPN, CDR2 SVGIG (reference sequence). The CDR3 consists of 14 residues. V shed 4 bases, J shed 3 bases, and the junction held 7 bases outside the gene matches. In DNA, the CDR3 is TGTGCCTGGACCCCGAACAGGGGGGACACTGAAGCTTTCTTT. Translating gives CAWTPNRGDTEAFF.

This clone turned up a few times. V and J are TRBV19 and TRBJ1-1; 7 bases are shared with TRBD1. Germline CDR1 reads LNHDA; CDR2 reads SQIVND (reference sequence). The length of the CDR3 is 15 residues. V lost 6 bases, J lost 1 base, and 8 bases stayed unmatched. The CDR3 DNA follows: TGTGCCAGTAGGTCATCAAGACAGGGGAACACTGAAGCTTTCTTT. Translated: CASRSSRQGNTEAFF.

This clone was counted at least ten times. The chain joins TRBV4-1 to TRBJ2-4, with D perhaps being TRBD1 or TRBD2 (5 bases each). The V gene lost 0 bases and the J gene lost 9 bases, with 18 bases spanning the gap. This CDR3 spans 16 amino acids. Germline values: CDR1 MGHRA, CDR2 YSYEKL. This chain's CDR3 is CASSQEGYGFGTIQYF. The CDR3 DNA is TGCGCCAGCAGCCAAGAAGGCTACGGGTTCGGGACCATTCAGTACTTC.

This clone was observed many times. The chain has TRBV29-1 and TRBJ2-7; the D gene is possibly TRBD2 (6 bases). V lost 6 bases, J lost 7 bases, and 16 bases lay in between. The CDR3 has 12 amino acids. Germline V gene sequence: CDR1 SQVTM, CDR2 ANQGSEA. The CDR3 region has the DNA TGCAGCGTGGAGGGGCAGAATCGGGAGCAGTACTTC. It is translated as CSVEGQNREQYF.

This clone has just a few counts. Other DNA sequences in the sample encode the same CDR3. The chain couples TRBV29-1 to TRBJ2-7; 7 bases align to TRBD1. The CDR3 is 12 amino acids. J lost 1 base, V lost 6 bases, and 3 bases had no gene match. The germline CDR1 and CDR2 sequences are SQVTM and ANQGSEA. The CDR3 protein is CSVNRGSYEQYF. The CDR3 nucleotides read TGCAGCGTGAACAGGGGATCCTACGAGCAGTACTTC.

The chain carries TRBV7-2 and TRBJ1-5, with 10 bases aligning to TRBD1. The germline V gene has CDR1 SGHTA and CDR2 FQGNSA. The CDR3 is 15 amino acids. Germline trimming cut 0 bases from V and 4 bases from J; bases unmatched to any gene: 0. This chain's CDR3 is CASSLAGQGNQPQHF. CDR3 DNA sequence: TGTGCCAGCAGCTTAGCGGGACAGGGGAATCAGCCCCAGCATTTT.

The V call is TRBV7-9, the J call TRBJ2-7, with D perhaps TRBD2 (5 bases). Trimming cost V 5 bases and J 7 bases, with 15 bases left between them. CDR3 length equals 13 residues. Germline V lookup: CDR1 SEHNR, CDR2 FQNEAQ (reference sequence). The CDR3 protein is CASSPPTGNEQYF. CDR3 DNA: TGTGCCAGCAGCCCGCCGACGGGGAATGAGCAGTACTTC.

The CDR3 reads CASSLPTGRVEQYF. The CDR3 DNA reads as TGTGCCAGCTCACTACCGACAGGGAGGGTCGAGCAGTACTTC. The genes are TRBV18 and TRBJ2-7; D assignment may be TRBD1 or TRBD2 (7 bases each). Germline CDR1 KGHSH, CDR2 LQKENI. Trimming took off 4 bases at V and 6 bases at J, with 16 bases between the two ends. The CDR3 is made up of 14 amino acids.

This clone was found a few times. A read error is likely here: a far larger clone is one base away. Additional DNA sequences in this sample encode the identical CDR3. The V call is TRBV7-6, the J call TRBJ2-1, with D unclear. The germline V gene has CDR1 SGHVS and CDR2 FNYEAQ. The CDR3 is 11 residues long. Trimming took 1 base from V and 7 from J, leaving 2 bases between them. Here the CDR3 reads CASSLGNEQFF. The DNA for the CDR3 is TGTGCCAGCAGCTTAGGGAATGAGCAGTTCTTC.

This clone was seen a handful of times. This chain links TRBV2 with TRBJ1-5, with D tentatively TRBD1 (6 bases). Germline lookup yields CDR1 SNHLY and CDR2 FYNNEI. The CDR3 has 17 residues. V shed 8 bases and J shed 7 bases, with 27 bases lying between them. The CDR3 bases are TGTGCCAGCGGGGGACACGCACGGGGATCCAGTCGGCAGCCCCAGCATTTT. This codes for CASGGHARGSSRQPQHF.

This clone was detected ten times or more. The rearrangement links TRBV6-5 to TRBJ2-5; 9 nucleotides match TRBD1. The V and J ends lost 5 bases and 7 bases, in that order; junction bases with no gene match: 8. Germline V gene lookup returns CDR1 MNHEY and CDR2 SVGAGI. The CDR3 totals 14 residues. CDR3 coding DNA: TGTGCCAGCAGTCAGGGACAGGGAGCGGGGACCCAGTACTTC. Protein: CASSQGQGAGTQYF.

The V gene is TRBV9, the J gene TRBJ1-1, with D possibly being TRBD1 (5 bases). This CDR3 region has 15 residues. The germline CDR1 and CDR2 sequences are SGDLS and YYNGEE. V gave up 0 bases and J gave up 2 bases, with 11 bases separating them. In DNA form, the CDR3 reads TGTGCCAGCAGCGTAGGGCTGGGGGGAAACACTGAAGCTTTCTTT. Translated: CASSVGLGGNTEAFF.

The V gene is TRBV4-3, the J gene TRBJ1-5; D is possibly TRBD1 (6 bases). Germline CDR1 is LGHNA and CDR2 is YSLEER. This CDR3 comprises 13 residues. V gave up 6 bases and J gave up 6 bases, with 12 bases separating them. The CDR3 here is CASSRDRFQPQHF. The CDR3 DNA reads as TGCGCCAGCAGTCGAGACAGGTTTCAGCCCCAGCATTTT.

This clone showed up just a few times. The genes are TRBV10-3 and TRBJ2-5, with TRBD2 matching over 9 bases. The J call could be wrong; TRBJ2-7 is a better fit for the DNA end. Looked up from germline, CDR1 is ENHRY and CDR2 is SYGVKD. The CDR3 extends over 13 amino acids. The CDR3: CAIRDKREDEQYF. CDR3 nucleotide sequence: TGTGCCATCAGGGATAAGCGGGAGGACGAGCAGTACTTC.

The V gene is TRBV5-4, the J gene TRBJ2-7; D is uncertain. The germline V gene has CDR1 SGHNT and CDR2 YYREEE (reference sequence). The CDR3 covers 13 residues. With 1 base removed from V and 5 bases from J, the gap between germline ends came to 10 bases. The CDR3 nucleotides are TGTGCCAGCAGCTTGTGGCACCGGGACGAGCAGTACTTC. This sequence encodes CASSLWHRDEQYF.